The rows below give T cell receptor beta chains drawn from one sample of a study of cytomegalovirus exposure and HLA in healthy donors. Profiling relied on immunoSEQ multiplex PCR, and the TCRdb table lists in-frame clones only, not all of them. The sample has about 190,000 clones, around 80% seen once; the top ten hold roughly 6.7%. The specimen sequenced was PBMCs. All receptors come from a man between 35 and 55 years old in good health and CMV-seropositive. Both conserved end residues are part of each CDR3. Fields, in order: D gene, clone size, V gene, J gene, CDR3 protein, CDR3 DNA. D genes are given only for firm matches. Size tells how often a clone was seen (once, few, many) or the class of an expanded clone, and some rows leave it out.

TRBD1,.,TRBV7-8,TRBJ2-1,CAIPAGQGSNEQFF,TGTGCCATCCCGGCGGGACAGGGGTCAAATGAGCAGTTCTTC
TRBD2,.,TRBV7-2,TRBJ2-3,CASSLGTSGGPSTDTQYF,TGTGCCAGCAGCTTAGGTACTAGCGGGGGGCCAAGCACAGATACGCAGTATTTT
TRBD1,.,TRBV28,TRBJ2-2,CASSFRGQGANTGELFF,TGTGCCAGCAGTTTTAGGGGACAGGGGGCCAACACCGGGGAGCTGTTTTTT
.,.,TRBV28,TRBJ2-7,CASSHPPRGYEQYF,TGTGCCAGCAGTCATCCCCCCCGAGGCTACGAGCAGTACTTC
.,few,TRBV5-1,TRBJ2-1,CASSFEGDGYNEQFF,TGCGCCAGCAGCTTCGAGGGGGACGGTTACAATGAGCAGTTCTTC
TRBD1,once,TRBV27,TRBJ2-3,CASSQDRGRISGTQYF,TGTGCCAGCAGCCAAGACAGGGGGCGCATCTCGGGTACGCAGTATTTT
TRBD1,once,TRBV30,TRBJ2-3,CAWSSGQAPSTDTQYF,TGTGCCTGGAGCTCGGGACAGGCGCCTAGCACAGATACGCAGTATTTT
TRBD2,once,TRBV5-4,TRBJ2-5,CASSRGGGVGETQYF,TGTGCCAGCAGCCGGGGGGGAGGGGTTGGGGAGACCCAGTACTTC
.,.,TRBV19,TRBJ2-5,CASSIPSADGETQYF,TGTGCCAGTAGTATCCCCTCCGCTGACGGGGAGACCCAGTACTTC
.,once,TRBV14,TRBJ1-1,CASSPQLNTEAFF,TGTGCCAGCAGCCCCCAATTGAACACTGAAGCTTTCTTT
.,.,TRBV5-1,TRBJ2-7,CASSLATGSTYEQYF,TGCGCCAGCAGCTTGGCAACAGGGTCCACCTACGAGCAGTACTTC
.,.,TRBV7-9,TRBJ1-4,CASSQQGWNEKLFF,TGTGCCAGCAGTCAACAGGGATGGAATGAAAAACTGTTTTTT
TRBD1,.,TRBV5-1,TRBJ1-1,CASSSPGQGALNTEAFF,TGCGCCAGCAGCTCTCCGGGACAGGGGGCTCTGAACACTGAAGCTTTCTTT
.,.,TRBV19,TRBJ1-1,CASSSQGNTEAFF,TGTGCCAGTAGTTCACAGGGAAACACTGAAGCTTTCTTT
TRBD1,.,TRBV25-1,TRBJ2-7,CAGRTGAYEQYF,TGTGCCGGGCGGACAGGGGCCTACGAGCAGTACTTC